This T cell receptor beta chain was obtained from a study of shared clonotypes between healthy human individuals. This clone has more than one count but fewer than ten. The junction departs from the called germline gene at one end, perhaps through a read error. This CDR3 is built from 14 residues. Germline CDR1 is SGHVS and CDR2 is FQNEAQ. Clones were read by immunoSEQ multiplex PCR, and TCRdb kept only the in-frame ones, dropping some. The sample contains approximately 1,500,000 clones, 96% of which appear only once. J is TRBJ2-3 and V is TRBV7-8, with 10 nucleotides matching TRBD2. The receptor's source is a man aged 25-40 years in good health. Sequenced material: naive CD4+ T cells sorted from blood. Subset: CD45RA+ positively selected. CDR3 DNA sequence: TGTGCCAGCAGCCTAGCGGGAGCCCTCAACCGGCAGTATTTT. Its translation: CASSLAGALNRQYF. Filled out from reference TRBV7-8 and TRBJ2-3, the complete variable domain reads GAGVSQSPRYKVAKRGQDVALRCDPISGHVSLFWYQQALGQGPEFLTYFQNEAQLDKSGLPSDRFFAERPEGSVSTLKIQRTQQEDSAVYLCASSLAGALNRQYFGPGTRLTVL.